This entry is about one T cell receptor beta chain. Produced via immunoSEQ multiplex PCR; TCRdb's table is partial and in-frame only. The sample lists more than 95,000 clones, approximately 81% occurring once. This specimen belongs to a study of blood T cell repertoires in COVID-19. The CDR3 totals 15 residues. The germline CDR1 and CDR2 sequences are SGHNT and YYREEE (reference sequence). V shed 4 bases and J 4 bases; nucleotides not matched to a gene: 9. Sequencing input: peripheral blood. The chain joins TRBV5-4 to TRBJ2-7, with 9 bases matching TRBD2. The sequence was collected from a woman aged 50 to 60 with acute or convalescent COVID-19. The chain's CDR3 is CASSMGKSGRYEQYF. CDR3 nucleotides: TGTGCCAGCAGCATGGGGAAAAGCGGGAGGTACGAGCAGTACTTC.